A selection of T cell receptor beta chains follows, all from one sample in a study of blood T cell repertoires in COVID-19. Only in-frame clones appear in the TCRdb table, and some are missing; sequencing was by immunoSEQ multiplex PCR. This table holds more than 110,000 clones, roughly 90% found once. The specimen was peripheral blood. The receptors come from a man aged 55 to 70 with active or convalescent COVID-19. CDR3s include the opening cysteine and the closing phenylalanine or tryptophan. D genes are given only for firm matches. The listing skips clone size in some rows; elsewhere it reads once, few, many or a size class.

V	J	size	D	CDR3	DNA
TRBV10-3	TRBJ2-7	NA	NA	CAIRGGVLYEQYF	TGTGCCATCAGGGGGGGAGTTCTTTACGAGCAGTACTTC
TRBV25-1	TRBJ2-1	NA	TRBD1	CASSSQGQGRRNEQFF	TGTGCCAGCAGTTCCCAAGGACAGGGGCGAAGGAATGAGCAGTTCTTC
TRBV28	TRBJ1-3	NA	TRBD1	CASSSTGTGSAYGNTIYF	TGTGCCAGCAGTTCGACCGGGACAGGGAGCGCGTATGGAAACACCATATATTTT
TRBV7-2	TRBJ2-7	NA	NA	CASSLDIKQYF	TGTGCCAGCAGCTTAGATATAAAGCAGTACTTC
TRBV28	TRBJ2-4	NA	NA	CASSLTGGQNIQYF	TGTGCCAGCAGTTTAACAGGCGGCCAAAACATTCAGTACTTC
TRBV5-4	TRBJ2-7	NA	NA	CASSSKTGKRIYEQYF	TGTGCCAGCAGCTCAAAGACAGGAAAAAGGATCTACGAGCAGTACTTC
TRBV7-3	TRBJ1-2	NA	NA	CASSPRPGGNGYTF	TGTGCCAGCAGCCCCCGCCCCGGAGGGAATGGCTACACCTTC
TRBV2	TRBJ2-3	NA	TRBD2	CATLSGRATDTQYF	TGTGCCACCCTTAGCGGGAGGGCCACAGATACGCAGTATTTT
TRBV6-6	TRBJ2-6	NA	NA	CASTVSGANVLTF	TGTGCCAGCACCGTCTCCGGGGCCAACGTCCTGACTTTC
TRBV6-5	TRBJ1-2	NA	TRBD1	CASSFGQGGHYGYTF	TGTGCCAGCAGTTTCGGACAGGGCGGGCACTATGGCTACACCTTC
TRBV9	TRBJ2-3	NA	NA	CASSVGRVPGTHTQYF	TGTGCCAGCAGCGTTGGGCGGGTACCCGGCACCCATACGCAGTATTTT
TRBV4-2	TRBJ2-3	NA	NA	CASRRSLDTDTQYF	TGTGCCAGCAGAAGATCACTCGACACAGATACGCAGTATTTT
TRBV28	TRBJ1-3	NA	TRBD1	CASSLQGGQGGNTIYF	TGTGCCAGCAGTCTGCAAGGTGGACAGGGGGGGAACACCATATATTTT
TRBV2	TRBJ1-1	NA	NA	CASTPGEYSEAFF	TGTGCCAGCACTCCAGGGGAGTATTCTGAAGCTTTCTTT
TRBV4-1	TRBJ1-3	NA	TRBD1	CASSRRPRQGPHLDSGNTIYF	TGCGCCAGCAGCCGGCGACCCAGACAGGGGCCGCACCTTGACTCTGGAAACACCATATATTTT
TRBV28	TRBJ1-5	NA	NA	CASSLRFYRVNQPQHF	TGTGCCAGCAGTTTAAGGTTTTACAGGGTAAATCAGCCCCAGCATTTT
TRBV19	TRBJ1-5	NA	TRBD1	CASSTPGGGGQPQHF	TGTGCCAGTAGTACCCCAGGGGGCGGAGGTCAGCCCCAGCATTTT
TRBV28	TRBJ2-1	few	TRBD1	CASSVQGHGQFF	TGTGCCAGCAGTGTACAGGGGCACGGGCAGTTCTTC
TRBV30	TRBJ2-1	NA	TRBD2	CAWSFGGAAYNEQFF	TGTGCCTGGAGTTTCGGGGGGGCAGCCTACAATGAGCAGTTCTTC
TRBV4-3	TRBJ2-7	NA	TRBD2	CASSRQPTAGDEQYF	TGCGCCAGCAGCCGACAGCCGACAGCGGGGGACGAGCAGTACTTC
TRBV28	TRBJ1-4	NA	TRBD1	CASSPNRGTNEKLFF	TGTGCCAGCAGTCCGAACAGGGGAACGAATGAAAAACTGTTTTTT
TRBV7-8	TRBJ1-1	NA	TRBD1	CASSLVQGASSLAEAFF	TGTGCCAGCAGCTTAGTGCAGGGGGCGTCGTCGTTGGCTGAAGCTTTCTTT
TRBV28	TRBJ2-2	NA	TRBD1	CASSLSGTGGGTGELFF	TGTGCCAGCAGTTTATCGGGGACAGGGGGAGGTACCGGGGAGCTGTTTTTT
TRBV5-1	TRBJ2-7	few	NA	CASSLAGWGDEQYF	TGCGCCAGCAGCTTGGCGGGATGGGGGGACGAGCAGTACTTC
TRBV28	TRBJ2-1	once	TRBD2	CASSQRTGLRGNEQFF	TGTGCCAGCAGTCAAAGAACGGGACTACGAGGGAATGAGCAGTTCTTC
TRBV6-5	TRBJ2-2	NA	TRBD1	CASRGQGAAGELFF	TGTGCCAGCAGGGGACAGGGGGCCGCCGGGGAGCTGTTTTTT
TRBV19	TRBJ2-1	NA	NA	CASSPDFHRYNEQFF	TGTGCCAGTAGTCCAGACTTTCATCGCTACAATGAGCAGTTCTTC
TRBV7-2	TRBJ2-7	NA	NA	CASTETTQGQQYF	TGTGCCAGCACCGAGACGACACAGGGCCAGCAGTACTTC
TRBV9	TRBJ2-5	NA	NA	CASSLLLQETQYF	TGTGCCAGCAGCTTACTACTTCAAGAGACCCAGTACTTC
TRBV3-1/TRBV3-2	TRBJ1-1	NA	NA	CASSPSDRSNTEAFF	TGTGCCAGCAGCCCTTCCGACAGGTCAAACACTGAAGCTTTCTTT
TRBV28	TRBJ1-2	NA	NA	CASIMGGGSYGYTF	TGTGCCAGCATCATGGGGGGCGGGAGCTATGGCTACACCTTC
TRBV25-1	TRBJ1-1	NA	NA	CASRSGGQENTEAFF	TGTGCCAGCAGATCCGGGGGGCAGGAGAACACTGAAGCTTTCTTT
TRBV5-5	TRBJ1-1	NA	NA	CASSRGRDEAFF	TGTGCCAGCAGCCGGGGAAGGGATGAAGCTTTCTTT
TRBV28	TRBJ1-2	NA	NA	CASSGGGSRGPLYGYTF	TGTGCCAGCAGCGGGGGGGGAAGCCGGGGCCCATTATATGGCTACACCTTC
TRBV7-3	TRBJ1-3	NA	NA	CASSISGAAGNTIYF	TGTGCCAGCAGCATCAGTGGGGCTGCTGGAAACACCATATATTTT
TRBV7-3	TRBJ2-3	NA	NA	CASSLSAYTDTQYF	TGTGCCAGCAGCTTGTCAGCGTACACAGATACGCAGTATTTT
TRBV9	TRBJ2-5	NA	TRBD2	CASSPGLAGPPTQYF	TGTGCCAGCAGCCCCGGACTAGCGGGGCCCCCGACCCAGTACTTC
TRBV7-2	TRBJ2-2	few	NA	CASSPRPEGTGELFF	TGTGCCAGCAGCCCTCGACCGGAGGGCACCGGGGAGCTGTTTTTT
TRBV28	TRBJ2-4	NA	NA	CASRRPHSFKNIQYF	TGTGCCAGCAGACGCCCCCACAGCTTCAAAAACATTCAGTACTTC
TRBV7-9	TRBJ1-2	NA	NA	CASSLEPTGEGYTF	TGTGCCAGCAGCTTAGAGCCGACAGGAGAGGGCTACACCTTC
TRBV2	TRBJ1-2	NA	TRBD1	CASRLGQNYGYTF	TGTGCCAGCAGATTGGGACAGAACTATGGCTACACCTTC
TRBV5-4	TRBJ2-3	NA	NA	CASSLVDYDTQYF	TGTGCCAGCAGCTTGGTAGACTACGATACGCAGTATTTT
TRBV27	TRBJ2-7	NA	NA	CASRTLREGHEQYF	TGTGCCAGCAGGACCCTTCGAGAGGGCCACGAGCAGTACTTC
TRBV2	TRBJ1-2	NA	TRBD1	CASIRDRGEKSGYTF	TGTGCCAGCATACGGGACAGGGGAGAAAAGTCTGGCTACACCTTC
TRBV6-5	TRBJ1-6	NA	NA	CASRISHNSPLHF	TGTGCCAGCAGAATCTCTCATAATTCACCCCTCCACTTT
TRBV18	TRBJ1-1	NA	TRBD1	CASSLNRGRVNTEAFF	TGTGCCAGCTCGCTGAACAGGGGGAGGGTGAACACTGAAGCTTTCTTT
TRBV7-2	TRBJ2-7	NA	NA	CASSSSIRGYSYEQYF	TGTGCCAGCAGCTCAAGCATTAGGGGGTATTCCTACGAGCAGTACTTC
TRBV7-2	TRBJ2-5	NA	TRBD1	CASSPLQGQETQYF	TGTGCCAGCAGCCCCCTACAGGGGCAAGAGACCCAGTACTTC
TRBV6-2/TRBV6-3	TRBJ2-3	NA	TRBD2	CASSYSTAGGQTDTQYF	TGTGCCAGCAGTTACTCGACGGCGGGGGGGCAAACAGATACGCAGTATTTT
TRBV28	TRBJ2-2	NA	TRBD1	CASTVTRQGDTGELFF	TGTGCCAGCACCGTCACCCGACAGGGGGACACCGGGGAGCTGTTTTTT
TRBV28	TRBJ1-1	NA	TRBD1	CASTLQGDTEAFF	TGTGCCAGCACCTTACAGGGGGACACTGAAGCTTTCTTT